Each of the 25 T cell receptor beta chains below was sequenced from the same sample in a study of blood T cell repertoires in COVID-19. Measured with immunoSEQ multiplex PCR; TCRdb has only the in-frame clones, and not every one. The profile shows 200,000 to 300,000 clones, around 89% of them singletons. Sequencing was carried out using peripheral blood. Every receptor here comes from a man in his fifties or sixties who had recovered from COVID-19.

The chain uses TRBV18 and TRBJ2-1; D gene ambiguous. The germline V gene encodes CDR1 KGHSH and CDR2 LQKENI. Between the trimmed V and J ends, which lost 3 bases and 9 bases, there was a span of 15 bases. This CDR3 spans 14 amino acids. The DNA of the CDR3 is TGTGCCAGCTCACCTCGTGCCGAGAGGAGTGAGCAGTTCTTC. It yields the protein CASSPRAERSEQFF.

This clone was detected a few times. The V call is TRBV7-2, the J call TRBJ1-6, with a weak D call TRBD1 (5 bases). V shed 0 bases and J shed 8 bases, with 8 bases lying between them. Germline lookup yields CDR1 SGHTA and CDR2 FQGNSA. This CDR3 has 14 amino acids. This CDR3 reads CASSLAGPYSPLHF. For the CDR3, the DNA is TGTGCCAGCAGCTTAGCGGGGCCCTATTCACCCCTCCACTTT.

This chain connects TRBV6-5 to TRBJ1-6; TRBD1 aligns across 7 bases. Germline CDR1 is MNHEY and CDR2 is SVGAGI. V shed 0 bases and J 10 bases; nucleotides not matched to a gene: 6. CDR3 size: 15 residues. The CDR3 protein is CASSYSETGNSPLHF. CDR3 bases: TGTGCCAGCAGTTACTCGGAGACAGGGAACTCACCCCTCCACTTT.

This rearrangement joins TRBV9 to TRBJ2-1, with TRBD2 matching over 9 bases. The CDR3 covers 16 residues. V dropped 3 bases and J dropped 4; count of bases not matched to a gene: 8. Germline assignment: CDR1 SGDLS and CDR2 YYNGEE. CDR3 in amino acids: CASSGLAGDKYNEQFF. The CDR3 nucleotides read TGTGCCAGCAGCGGTTTAGCGGGGGATAAATACAATGAGCAGTTCTTC. Based on the CDR3 plus reference TRBV9 and TRBJ2-1, the full variable domain is DSGVTQTPKHLITATGQRVTLRCSPRSGDLSVYWYQQSLDQGLQFLIQYYNGEERAKGNILERFSAQQFPDLHSELNLSSLELGDSALYFCASSGLAGDKYNEQFFGPGTRLTVL.

V usage is TRBV15 and J usage is TRBJ2-2; D is possibly TRBD2 (5 bases). This CDR3 spans 14 amino acids. Germline V lookup: CDR1 LNHNV, CDR2 YYDKDF (reference sequence). V dropped 5 bases and J dropped 3 bases, with 10 bases sitting between them. For the CDR3, the DNA is TGTGCCACCAGCCGGGGTTTTGACACCGGGGAGCTGTTTTTT. Translating it yields CATSRGFDTGELFF. Looking up the rest from reference TRBV15 and TRBJ2-2 gives the full variable domain: DAMVIQNPRYQVTQFGKPVTLSCSQTLNHNVMYWYQQKSSQAPKLLFHYYDKDFNNEADTPDNFQSRRPNTSFCFLDIRSPGLGDTAMYLCATSRGFDTGELFFGEGSRLTVL.

The chain employs TRBV12-3 or TRBV12-4 and TRBJ1-1, with a weak D call TRBD1 (6 bases). V lost 6 bases and J lost 6, with 8 bases in between. The length of the CDR3 is 11 residues. The CDR3 DNA is TGTGCCAGCAGATACAGGGCTGAAGCTTTCTTT. Its protein product is CASRYRAEAFF.

The genes are TRBV5-1 and TRBJ1-1; a possible D gene is TRBD1 (6 bases). Germline lookup yields CDR1 SGHRS and CDR2 YFSETQ. Trimming took off 4 bases at V and 7 bases at J, with 20 bases between the two ends. The CDR3 extends over 15 amino acids. DNA for the CDR3: TGCGCCAGCAGCCGGGATTCTCAGGGGTCCGGTGAAGCTTTCTTT. It specifies CASSRDSQGSGEAFF.

The rearrangement uses TRBV5-1 and TRBJ2-3; D is possibly TRBD1 (5 bases). V dropped 0 bases and J dropped 6 bases, with 17 bases sitting between them. CDR1 and CDR2 (germline): SGHRS, YFSETQ. The CDR3 extends over 16 amino acids. The CDR3 sequence: CASSLERSGLGDTQYF. The CDR3 bases are TGCGCCAGCAGCTTGGAGAGGTCAGGGCTGGGGGATACGCAGTATTTT.

The V call is TRBV5-6, the J call TRBJ1-1; unclear D gene. Per germline, CDR1 SGHDT and CDR2 YYEEEE. The V gene lost 0 bases and the J gene lost 0 bases, with 6 bases spanning the gap. The CDR3 length is 14 residues. The CDR3 is CASSLVVLNTEAFF. CDR3 nucleotides: TGTGCCAGCAGCTTGGTAGTACTGAACACTGAAGCTTTCTTT.

The chain is built from TRBV11-3 and TRBJ2-1, with D possibly matching TRBD2 (7 bases). Trimming cost V 5 bases and J 4 bases, with 15 bases left between them. The germline V gene has CDR1 SGHNT and CDR2 YENEEA. The CDR3 runs to 15 residues. CDR3 sequence: CASSPGGPIYNEQFF. The CDR3 nucleotides are TGTGCCAGCAGCCCCGGGGGGCCTATATACAATGAGCAGTTCTTC. Full variable domain (outside the CDR3, taken from reference TRBV11-3 and TRBJ2-1): EAGVVQSPRYKIIEKKQPVAFWCNPISGHNTLYWYLQNLGQGPELLIRYENEEAVDDSQLPKDRFSAERLKGVDSTLKIQPAELGDSAVYLCASSPGGPIYNEQFFGPGTRLTVL.

The rearrangement uses TRBV5-5 and TRBJ1-3; maybe TRBD1 (5 bases). From germline, CDR1 is SGHKS and CDR2 YYEKEE (reference sequence). V was shortened by 4 bases and J by 1 base, with 18 bases between the two germline ends. The CDR3 is made up of 17 amino acids. In DNA, the CDR3 is TGTGCCAGCAGCATCCCAGGGATCTCGGGTTCTGGAAACACCATATATTTT. Translating it yields CASSIPGISGSGNTIYF.

CDR3 loop: CASSLEQGLRGYTF. The CDR3, as DNA: TGTGCCAGCAGCTTGGAACAGGGGCTTAGGGGCTACACCTTC. The gene calls are TRBV5-4 and TRBJ1-2; 7 positions agree with TRBD1. The V gene end was trimmed by 0 bases and the J gene end by 8 bases; junction bases not matched to a gene: 7. This CDR3 region has 14 residues. Germline CDR1 is SGHNT and CDR2 is YYREEE (reference sequence).

The chain joins TRBV18 to TRBJ1-3; 9 nucleotides agree with TRBD1. The CDR3 is made up of 16 amino acids. Germline trimming cut 3 bases from V and 0 bases from J; bases unmatched to any gene: 3. Germline V gives CDR1 KGHSH, CDR2 LQKENI. CDR3 sequence reads: CASSPPGQGSGNTIYF. The CDR3 DNA follows: TGTGCCAGCTCACCCCCGGGACAGGGCTCTGGAAACACCATATATTTT.

The V and J genes are TRBV5-4 and TRBJ2-3; TRBD2 aligns across 12 bases. Germline V lookup: CDR1 SGHNT, CDR2 YYREEE (reference sequence). The CDR3 is made up of 18 amino acids. Unmatched junction bases numbered 11, after V lost 1 base and J lost 5 bases. In nucleotides, the CDR3 is TGTGCCAGCAGCTTGTCGAGTCTAGCGGGGGGGCGGGTAGATACGCAGTATTTT. It codes for CASSLSSLAGGRVDTQYF. The variable domain in full, with the rest retrieved from reference TRBV5-4 and TRBJ2-3, is ETGVTQSPTHLIKTRGQQVTLRCSSQSGHNTVSWYQQALGQGPQFIFQYYREEENGRGNFPPRFSGLQFPNYSSELNVNALELDDSALYLCASSLSSLAGGRVDTQYFGPGTRLTVL.

J is TRBJ2-2 and V is TRBV19; no clear D gene. CDR1 LNHDA and CDR2 SQIVND come from the germline V gene (reference sequence). The CDR3 has 17 amino acids. The V end was cut by 3 bases, the J end by 6 bases, with 20 bases between. CDR3 residues: CASSILRSGVGPGELFF. As DNA, the CDR3 is TGTGCCAGTAGTATTCTGAGGTCCGGAGTGGGTCCCGGGGAGCTGTTTTTT.

V is TRBV5-1 and J is TRBJ2-5; a possible D gene is TRBD1 (5 bases). The CDR3 extends over 16 amino acids. Germline V gene lookup returns CDR1 SGHRS and CDR2 YFSETQ. Trimming removed 4 bases at V and 3 bases at J, with 19 bases between. CDR3 loop: CASSMSGRNTKETQYF. The CDR3 nucleotides are TGCGCCAGCAGCATGTCAGGGCGAAACACTAAAGAGACCCAGTACTTC.

This clone was counted only a few times. The chain is built from TRBV27 and TRBJ2-1, with D possibly matching TRBD2 (6 bases). There are 13 residues in the CDR3. The germline CDR1 and CDR2 sequences are MNHEY and SMNVEV (reference sequence). V dropped 5 bases and J dropped 9 bases, with 14 bases sitting between them. The chain's CDR3 is CASSNRLDTEQFF. The CDR3 region has the DNA TGTGCCAGCAGTAACCGACTAGACACTGAGCAGTTCTTC.

The chain links TRBV19 to TRBJ1-1; D is perhaps TRBD1 (6 bases). This CDR3 is 13 amino acids long. Trimming cost V 9 bases and J 0 bases, with 11 bases left between them. Germline V CDR1 and CDR2: LNHDA, SQIVND (reference sequence). The CDR3 sequence: CASRDTLNTEAFF. CDR3 sequence (DNA): TGTGCCAGCAGGGACACTTTGAACACTGAAGCTTTCTTT. Full variable domain (outside the CDR3, taken from reference TRBV19 and TRBJ1-1): DGGITQSPKYLFRKEGQNVTLSCEQNLNHDAMYWYRQDPGQGLRLIYYSQIVNDFQKGDIAEGYSVSREKKESFPLTVTSAQKNPTAFYLCASRDTLNTEAFFGQGTRLTVV.

As concerns this clone: Because the CDR3's place on the DNA is in doubt, the DNA is left out and the CDR3 is given as listed by TCRdb. The chain combines TRBV4-2 with TRBJ1-1; the table assigns TRBD1, which was not confirmed against the DNA. From its first to its last residue, the CDR3 has 14 amino acids. The germline gives CDR1 LGHNA, CDR2 YNFKEQ. The CDR3 sequence: CASSQDFVGQGSLF.

The V gene is TRBV27, the J gene TRBJ2-3; a possible D gene is TRBD2 (6 bases). The CDR3 runs 14 residues. Trimming took off 7 bases at V and 1 base at J, with 12 bases between the two ends. Germline values: CDR1 MNHEY, CDR2 SMNVEV (reference sequence). CDR3 loop: CASTRVAGTDTQYF. The CDR3 bases are TGTGCCAGCACTAGGGTAGCGGGCACAGATACGCAGTATTTT.

V gene TRBV7-2 combines with J gene TRBJ2-1; 7 bases match TRBD2. V trimming: 0 bases; J trimming: 2 bases; junction bases outside the gene matches: 1. Germline CDR1 reads SGHTA; CDR2 reads FQGNSA. The CDR3 has 15 residues. As DNA, the CDR3 is TGTGCCAGCAGCTTAGCCCGGGAGGCCTACAATGAGCAGTTCTTC. Translation gives CASSLAREAYNEQFF.

The rearrangement uses TRBV27 and TRBJ2-2; 10 bases agree with TRBD1. V lost 3 bases and J lost 5; bases outside the gene matches: 6. The CDR3 is 16 amino acids. Looked up from germline, CDR1 is MNHEY and CDR2 is SMNVEV (reference sequence). The CDR3 DNA is TGTGCCAGCAGTTTTAGGACAGGGGGAAGAACCGGGGAGCTGTTTTTT. Amino acids: CASSFRTGGRTGELFF.

The chain combines TRBV27 with TRBJ1-1, with TRBD1 as a possible D gene (6 bases). Germline V lookup: CDR1 MNHEY, CDR2 SMNVEV (reference sequence). The V and J ends lost 5 bases and 2 bases respectively, with 12 bases between them. The CDR3 runs to 14 residues. The CDR3 nucleotides read TGTGCCAGCAGTCCCCAGGGGATCAACACTGAAGCTTTCTTT. Its translation: CASSPQGINTEAFF.

The chain couples TRBV7-2 to TRBJ2-1; 9 bases map to TRBD2. Unmatched junction bases numbered 19, after V lost 0 bases and J lost 7 bases. Germline CDR1 reads SGHTA; CDR2 reads FQGNSA. The CDR3 is made up of 20 amino acids. The CDR3 loop is CASSLAAPGVARGGLNEQFF. The CDR3 bases are TGTGCCAGCAGCTTAGCGGCCCCGGGGGTGGCGCGGGGGGGCCTTAATGAGCAGTTCTTC.

The chain combines TRBV9 with TRBJ1-1, with a tentative D call TRBD1 (6 bases). Between the trimmed V and J ends, which lost 2 bases and 4 bases, there was a span of 12 bases. Germline V gene lookup returns CDR1 SGDLS and CDR2 YYNGEE. The CDR3 consists of 14 residues. CDR3 amino acids: CASSVAGAGTEAFF. CDR3 sequence (DNA): TGTGCCAGCAGCGTTGCGGGGGCAGGCACTGAAGCTTTCTTT.